This TCR beta chain was sequenced during a study of Ad26.COV2.S vaccination and SARS-CoV-2 variants. The data were produced by immunoSEQ multiplex PCR, yet TCRdb's version contains in-frame clones alone and is incomplete. The sample yields over 400,000 clones, about nine tenths seen once. Indicated treatment: roughly 20 received Ad26.COV2.S at low or high dose, single or two shots; several received placebo; per-sample allocation not given. All samples were drawn on day 63, counting from the first vaccine or placebo injection. The sample consisted of peripheral blood, taken in a trial of Ad26.COV2.S vaccine versus placebo. The TCR comes from a person between 18 and 60 years old who received the Ad26.COV2.S COVID-19 vaccine or a placebo.

The CDR3 sequence: CASSLPGQGNSPLHF. The CDR3 bases are TGTGCCAGCAGTCTCCCGGGACAGGGAAATTCACCCCTCCACTTT. The V and J genes are TRBV27 and TRBJ1-6; TRBD1 aligns across 9 bases. This CDR3 is 15 amino acids long. Germline trimming cut 5 bases from V and 7 bases from J; bases unmatched to any gene: 6. Germline CDR1 is MNHEY and CDR2 is SMNVEV (reference sequence).